The 27 T cell receptor beta chains in this list originate from one sample, sequenced in a study of CD8 T cells in ankylosing spondylitis. TCRdb recomputed calls from the 5' RACE reads with MiXCR, one row per CDR3 protein. The data show tens of thousands of distinct CDR3 sequences, 10% seen once. The sequenced sample consisted of blood, either unsorted or a sorted T cell fraction (not recorded which). The receptors shown here come from a male donor with ankylosing spondylitis or in good health (not recorded which).

This clonotype was picked up many times. This chain connects TRBV2 to TRBJ2-1, with D perhaps matching TRBD2 (5 bases). V gave up 6 bases and J gave up 7 bases, with 16 bases separating them. Germline CDR1 reads SNHLY; CDR2 reads FYNNEI. The CDR3 contains 14 residues. This chain's CDR3 is CASRDSRSLNEQFF. DNA of the CDR3: TGTGCCAGCAGGGACTCCAGAAGTCTTAATGAGCAGTTCTTC.

The table lists this clonotype with a few counts. The rearrangement uses TRBV4-3 and TRBJ2-5, with D maybe TRBD1 (5 bases). V lost 0 bases to trimming and J lost 3 bases, with 20 bases between them. Germline-derived CDR1 and CDR2 are LGHNA and YSLEER. The CDR3 runs 18 residues. CDR3 coding DNA: TGCGCCAGCAGCCAAGATCTTCTTCCCAGGGCCTGGAAAGAGACCCAGTACTTC. It translates to CASSQDLLPRAWKETQYF.

This clonotype was picked up many times. This rearrangement joins TRBV7-2 to TRBJ2-1, with a tentative D call TRBD1 (6 bases). The CDR3 has 13 residues. Germline V gives CDR1 SGHTA, CDR2 FQGNSA. Trimming shortened V by 3 bases and J by 8 bases, and 11 bases separated the two germline ends. The CDR3 region has the DNA TGTGCCAGCAGCTTGGGACACGGCGATGAGCAGTTCTTC. It is translated as CASSLGHGDEQFF.

This clonotype was seen at least ten times. This chain uses TRBV20-1 with TRBJ2-7; TRBD1 aligns across 9 bases. V was clipped by 2 bases and J by 2 bases; unmatched bases: 4. The CDR3 length is 14 residues. Germline V lookup: CDR1 DFQATT, CDR2 SNEGSKA (reference sequence). CDR3 bases: TGCAGTGCTAGACCACGGGACAGGGCCTACGAGCAGTACTTC. Amino acid sequence: CSARPRDRAYEQYF.

This clonotype appeared many times. The chain links TRBV2 to TRBJ2-2; D is unresolved. Trimming took off 4 bases at V and 7 bases at J, with 10 bases between the two ends. The CDR3 has 13 residues. In germline, CDR1 is SNHLY, CDR2 FYNNEI. This CDR3 is CASSGVAVGELFF. The CDR3, as DNA: TGTGCCAGCAGTGGGGTCGCGGTCGGGGAGCTGTTTTTT. Looking up the rest from reference TRBV2 and TRBJ2-2 gives the full variable domain: EPEVTQTPSHQVTQMGQEVILRCVPISNHLYFYWYRQILGQKVEFLVSFYNNEISEKSEIFDDQFSVERPDGSNFTLKIRSTKLEDSAMYFCASSGVAVGELFFGEGSRLTVL.

In this sample, this clonotype turned up many times. The chain uses TRBV29-1 and TRBJ1-1; D unresolved. V lost 8 bases and J lost 3, with 16 bases in between. Germline V lookup: CDR1 SQVTM, CDR2 ANQGSEA. This CDR3 contains 13 residues. CDR3 region: CSSRGDRYTEAFF. In nucleotides, the CDR3 is TGCAGCTCTCGTGGGGATCGTTACACTGAAGCTTTCTTT.

This clonotype was seen ten or more times. The chain links TRBV29-1 to TRBJ2-5, with 10 nucleotides matching TRBD1. V shed 6 bases and J 4 bases; nucleotides not matched to a gene: 8. The CDR3 runs 14 residues. The germline gives CDR1 SQVTM, CDR2 ANQGSEA. CDR3 loop: CSVGRDRGPETQYF. CDR3 DNA sequence: TGCAGCGTCGGCCGGGACAGGGGTCCAGAGACCCAGTACTTC.

This clonotype was recorded at least ten times. The chain combines TRBV29-1 with TRBJ2-3; D not resolved. Germline-derived CDR1 and CDR2 are SQVTM and ANQGSEA. Trimming removed 3 bases at V and 0 bases at J, with 7 bases between. The CDR3 has 13 residues. CDR3 in DNA: TGCAGCGTTGAGGAGCGTAGCACAGATACGCAGTATTTT. This translates into CSVEERSTDTQYF.

This clonotype occurred many times. The genes are TRBV20-1 and TRBJ2-5, with 9 bases that match TRBD2. The CDR3 runs 17 residues. Per germline, CDR1 DFQATT and CDR2 SNEGSKA (reference sequence). V gave up 2 bases and J gave up 3 bases; unmatched junction bases: 13. CDR3 loop: CSARRREGRNIKETQYF. The CDR3 DNA sequence: TGCAGTGCTAGAAGGCGGGAGGGCCGGAACATAAAAGAGACCCAGTACTTC.

This clonotype was observed a handful of times. The chain is built from TRBV11-2 and TRBJ2-3; 7 nucleotides line up with TRBD2. Germline V CDR1 and CDR2: SGHAT, FQNNGV. This CDR3 is 18 amino acids long. V dropped 5 bases and J dropped 0; count of bases not matched to a gene: 14. CDR3 sequence (DNA): TGTGCCAGCAGCCCGATCGGCGGCGGGAGATCTAGCACAGATACGCAGTATTTT. Residues: CASSPIGGGRSSTDTQYF.

This clonotype turned up a few times. The rearrangement uses TRBV14 and TRBJ2-1, with no clear D. Germline V gives CDR1 SGHDN, CDR2 FVKESK. The length of the CDR3 is 13 residues. The germline V and J ends were trimmed by 6 bases and 8 bases, with 14 bases remaining between them. The CDR3 protein is CASRPELSDEQFF. CDR3 sequence (DNA): TGTGCCAGCAGGCCGGAGCTTTCCGATGAGCAGTTCTTC. Full variable domain (remainder filled in from reference TRBV14 and TRBJ2-1): EAGVTQFPSHSVIEKGQTVTLRCDPISGHDNLYWYRRVMGKEIKFLLHFVKESKQDESGMPNNRFLAERTGGTYSTLKVQPAELEDSGVYFCASRPELSDEQFFGPGTRLTVL.

The gene calls are TRBV2 and TRBJ2-5, with D maybe TRBD1 (5 bases). The germline V and J ends were trimmed by 6 bases and 11 bases, with 16 bases remaining between them. This CDR3 contains 12 residues. CDR1 SNHLY and CDR2 FYNNEI come from the germline V gene. The CDR3 DNA follows: TGTGCCAGCAGAGACACCCTAGGGGAACAGTACTTC. It specifies CASRDTLGEQYF.

This clonotype was recorded at least ten times. The gene calls are TRBV7-3 and TRBJ2-3; no definite D call. Germline CDR1 and CDR2: SGHTA and FQGTGA. The CDR3 has 15 amino acids. Deletions cut 3 bases from V and 0 bases from J, with 10 bases between. The CDR3 DNA reads TGTGCCAGCAGCTTTAACGGGCGGAGCACAGATACGCAGTATTTT. Its protein product is CASSFNGRSTDTQYF.

This clonotype was picked up many times. The chain combines TRBV2 with TRBJ1-6, with TRBD1 matching over 7 bases. Trimming took 6 bases from V and 9 from J; bases not matched to a gene: 11. Germline V gives CDR1 SNHLY, CDR2 FYNNEI. There are 15 residues in the CDR3. DNA of the CDR3: TGTGCCAGCAGGGGTCCCGGGACAGAGAGTTCACCCCTCCACTTT. It translates to CASRGPGTESSPLHF.

This clonotype was observed many times. This sequence joins TRBV29-1 and TRBJ2-5; possibly TRBD2 for D (6 bases). Germline V CDR1 and CDR2: SQVTM, ANQGSEA. Trimming took off 6 bases at V and 0 bases at J, with 23 bases between the two ends. CDR3 length: 17 amino acids. This CDR3 reads CSVKTGLDGGHQETQYF. The CDR3 bases are TGCAGCGTGAAAACGGGACTCGATGGAGGCCACCAAGAGACCCAGTACTTC.

The table lists this clonotype with many counts. The rearrangement joins TRBV5-1 to TRBJ1-4; D unclear. V lost 2 bases and J 8 bases, leaving 13 bases between the germline ends. The CDR3 runs 14 residues. In germline, CDR1 is SGHRS, CDR2 YFSETQ. CDR3 sequence: CASSFTQSKEKLFF. The DNA of the CDR3 is TGCGCCAGCAGCTTCACACAAAGCAAGGAAAAACTGTTTTTT.

This clonotype was seen at least ten times. V usage is TRBV9 and J usage is TRBJ2-5; 10 bases are a match to TRBD1. This CDR3 is 16 amino acids long. The V and J ends lost 3 bases and 5 bases, in that order; junction bases with no gene match: 10. Germline V gives CDR1 SGDLS, CDR2 YYNGEE. DNA of the CDR3: TGTGCCAGCAGCGCAGCAGGGACAGGGGTGATGGAGACCCAGTACTTC. It yields the protein CASSAAGTGVMETQYF.

This clonotype has only a few counts. V is TRBV24-1 and J is TRBJ2-3; TRBD2 matches at 13 bases. V lost 3 bases and J lost 3; bases outside the gene matches: 2. Germline loops: CDR1 KGHDR, CDR2 SFDVKD. This CDR3 comprises 16 residues. The CDR3, as DNA: TGTGCCACCAGTGATACGACTAGCGGGAGGACAGATACGCAGTATTTT. The encoded protein is CATSDTTSGRTDTQYF.

This clonotype was found many times. This chain links TRBV20-1 with TRBJ2-3, with TRBD1 matching over 10 bases. Germline CDR1 DFQATT, CDR2 SNEGSKA (reference sequence). V dropped 5 bases and J dropped 3; count of bases not matched to a gene: 5. CDR3 length: 14 amino acids. The CDR3 is CSAFRTGGTDTQYF. For the CDR3, the DNA is TGCAGTGCTTTCCGGACAGGGGGTACAGATACGCAGTATTTT.

This clonotype was seen repeatedly, ten times or more. The chain combines TRBV7-9 with TRBJ2-5; D unresolved. Germline loops: CDR1 SEHNR, CDR2 FQNEAQ (reference sequence). The V and J ends lost 0 bases and 5 bases respectively, with 7 bases between them. The length of the CDR3 is 13 residues. CDR3 region: CASSLAFGETQYF. In nucleotides, the CDR3 is TGTGCCAGCAGCTTAGCCTTCGGGGAGACCCAGTACTTC.

The sample holds a few counts of this clonotype. J is TRBJ2-5 and V is TRBV12-5, with D unresolved. The CDR3 runs to 15 residues. Trimming cost V 4 bases and J 0 bases, with 12 bases left between them. Per the germline V gene, CDR1 is LGHNT and CDR2 is FRNRAP. This chain's CDR3 is CASGSPDGYQETQYF. CDR3 nucleotide sequence: TGTGCTAGTGGTTCACCGGACGGGTACCAAGAGACCCAGTACTTC. Supplemented by reference TRBV12-5 and TRBJ2-5, the full variable domain reads DARVTQTPRHKVTEMGQEVTMRCQPILGHNTVFWYRQTMMQGLELLAYFRNRAPLDDSGMPKDRFSAEMPDATLATLKIQPSEPRDSAVYFCASGSPDGYQETQYFGPGTRLLVL.

This clonotype occurred many times. The chain recombines TRBV20-1 with TRBJ2-5; possibly TRBD2 for D (7 bases). CDR3 length equals 13 residues. Germline CDR1 reads DFQATT; CDR2 reads SNEGSKA (reference sequence). V was shortened by 6 bases and J by 5 bases, with 16 bases between the two germline ends. This CDR3 reads CSAEKGEGETQYF. As DNA, the CDR3 is TGCAGTGCCGAAAAGGGGGAGGGTGAGACCCAGTACTTC.

This clonotype appeared many times. The chain employs TRBV28 and TRBJ2-7; TRBD1 matches 12 bases. V lost 6 bases, J lost 11 bases, and 17 bases stayed unmatched. From germline, CDR1 is MDHEN and CDR2 SYDVKM. This CDR3 comprises 16 residues. The CDR3 spells CASSLAPGQGANSEYF. Here the CDR3 DNA reads TGTGCCAGCAGCCTGGCCCCGGGACAGGGGGCCAATTCCGAGTACTTC. Supplemented by reference TRBV28 and TRBJ2-7, the full variable domain reads DVKVTQSSRYLVKRTGEKVFLECVQDMDHENMFWYRQDPGLGLRLIYFSYDVKMKEKGDIPEGYSVSREKKERFSLILESASTNQTSMYLCASSLAPGQGANSEYFGPGTRLTVT.

This clonotype was seen repeatedly, ten times or more. The rearrangement joins TRBV18 to TRBJ2-5, with TRBD1 matching 7 bases. The CDR3 runs 14 residues. The V gene's germline CDR1 is KGHSH and CDR2 LQKENI. V gave up 2 bases and J gave up 1 base; unmatched junction bases: 1. The CDR3 region has the DNA TGTGCCAGCTCACCATGGGACAGCCAAGAGACCCAGTACTTC. It is translated as CASSPWDSQETQYF.

In its sample, this clonotype was seen many times. The chain uses TRBV5-1 and TRBJ2-5, with D unclear. The germline V gene has CDR1 SGHRS and CDR2 YFSETQ. Trimming shortened V by 4 bases and J by 3 bases, and 4 bases separated the two germline ends. The CDR3 runs to 11 residues. The chain's CDR3 is CASSNKETQYF. The CDR3, as DNA: TGCGCCAGCAGCAACAAAGAGACCCAGTACTTC.

This clonotype was seen many times. This chain joins TRBV18 and TRBJ1-5; D ambiguous. Trimming left V 0 bases short and J 0 bases short, with 9 bases between. In germline, CDR1 is KGHSH, CDR2 LQKENI. The CDR3 has 16 amino acids. CDR3 DNA sequence: TGTGCCAGCTCACCACCGGGAGAATATAGCAATCAGCCCCAGCATTTT. It codes for CASSPPGEYSNQPQHF.

The chain has TRBV19 and TRBJ2-7, with TRBD1 matching 9 bases. The CDR3 has 15 amino acids. V lost 5 bases, J lost 0 bases, and 5 bases stayed unmatched. CDR1 and CDR2 from the germline V gene are LNHDA and SQIVND (reference sequence). DNA for the CDR3: TGTGCCAGTAGTTTCGGGACAGGGCACTCCTACGAGCAGTACTTC. Translation: CASSFGTGHSYEQYF.